One TCR beta chain is described in this entry. The antigen is undetermined. Assay: immunoSEQ multiplex PCR; the TCRdb copy retains only in-frame clones and omits some. The sample shows 90,000 to 110,000 clones, 82% of them seen only once. The data belong to a study of T cell responses to AZD1222 COVID-19 vaccine. Study observations and caveats: Close to half of spike-specific TCRs reportedly recognize unmutated variant regions. Spike was spanned by vaccine-associated CD4 TCRs, with dominance at 160-218 and 743-854.

Losses at the gene ends were 5 bases for V and 0 bases for J; bases not matched to a gene: 6. The CDR3 consists of 15 residues. CDR1 and CDR2 from the germline V gene are SNHLY and FYNNEI. This receptor was identified in an adult in good health. The V and J genes are TRBV2 and TRBJ2-7, with 8 bases identical to TRBD1. The sequences come from peripheral blood, collected on day 0 of AZD1222 vaccination. The CDR3 sequence is CASSSRTGISYEQYF. As DNA, the CDR3 is TGTGCCAGCAGTTCTCGGACAGGGATCTCCTACGAGCAGTACTTC.